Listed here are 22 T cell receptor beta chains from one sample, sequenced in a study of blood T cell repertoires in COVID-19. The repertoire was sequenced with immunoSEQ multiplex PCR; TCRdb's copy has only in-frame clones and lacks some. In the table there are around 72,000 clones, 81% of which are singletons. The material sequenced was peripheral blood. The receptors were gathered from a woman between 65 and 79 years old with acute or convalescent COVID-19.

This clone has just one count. The CDR3 nucleotides read TGTGCCAGCACTAAAAGTTGGGGCCCGTTGTGGACCCAGTACTTC. It codes for CASTKSWGPLWTQYF. This chain joins TRBV3-1 (or the pseudogene TRBV3-2) and TRBJ2-5; maybe TRBD1 (5 bases). Trimming shortened V by 7 bases and J by 7 bases, and 22 bases separated the two germline ends. This CDR3 has 15 residues. CDR1 is LGHDT, CDR2 YNNKEL, per germline (reference sequence).

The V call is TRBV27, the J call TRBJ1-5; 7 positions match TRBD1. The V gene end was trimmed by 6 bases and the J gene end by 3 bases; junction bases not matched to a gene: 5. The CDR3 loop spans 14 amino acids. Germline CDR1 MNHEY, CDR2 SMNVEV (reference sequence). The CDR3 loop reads CASSQGGYNQPQHF. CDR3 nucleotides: TGTGCCAGCAGCCAGGGGGGATACAATCAGCCCCAGCATTTT.

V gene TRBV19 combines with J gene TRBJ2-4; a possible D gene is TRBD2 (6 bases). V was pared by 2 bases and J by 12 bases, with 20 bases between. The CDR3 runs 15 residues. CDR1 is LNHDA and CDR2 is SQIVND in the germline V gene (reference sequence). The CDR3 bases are TGTGCCAGTAGTATAATTTTGGACCATATGGGGGGTCAGTACTTC. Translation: CASSIILDHMGGQYF. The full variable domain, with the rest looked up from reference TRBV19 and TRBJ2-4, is DGGITQSPKYLFRKEGQNVTLSCEQNLNHDAMYWYRQDPGQGLRLIYYSQIVNDFQKGDIAEGYSVSREKKESFPLTVTSAQKNPTAFYLCASSIILDHMGGQYFGAGTRLSVL.

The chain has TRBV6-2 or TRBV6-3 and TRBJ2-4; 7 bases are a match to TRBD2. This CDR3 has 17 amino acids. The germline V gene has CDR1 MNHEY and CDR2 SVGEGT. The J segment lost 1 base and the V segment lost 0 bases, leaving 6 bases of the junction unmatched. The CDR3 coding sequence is TGTGCCAGCAGTTACTCGGGCGTCGGGGGGGCCAAAAACATTCAGTACTTC. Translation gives CASSYSGVGGAKNIQYF.

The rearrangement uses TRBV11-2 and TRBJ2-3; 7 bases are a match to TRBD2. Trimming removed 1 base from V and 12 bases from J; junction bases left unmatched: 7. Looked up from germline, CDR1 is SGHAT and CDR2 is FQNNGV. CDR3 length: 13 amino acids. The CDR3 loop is CASSLGLADPQYF. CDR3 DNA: TGTGCCAGCAGCTTAGGCCTAGCGGATCCTCAGTATTTT.

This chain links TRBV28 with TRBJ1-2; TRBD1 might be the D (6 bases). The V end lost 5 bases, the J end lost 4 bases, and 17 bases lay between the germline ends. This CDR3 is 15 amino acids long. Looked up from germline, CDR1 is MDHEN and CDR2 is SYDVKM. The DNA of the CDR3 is TGTGCCAGCAGTCCCTACGGGGGGCGCGCCTATGGCTACACCTTC. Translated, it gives CASSPYGGRAYGYTF.

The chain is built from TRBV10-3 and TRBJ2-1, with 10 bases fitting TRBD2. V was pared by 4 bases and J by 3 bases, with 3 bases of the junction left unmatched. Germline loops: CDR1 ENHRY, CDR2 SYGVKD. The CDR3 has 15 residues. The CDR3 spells CAISGLAGDYNEQFF. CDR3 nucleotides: TGTGCCATCAGTGGTCTAGCGGGGGACTACAATGAGCAGTTCTTC.

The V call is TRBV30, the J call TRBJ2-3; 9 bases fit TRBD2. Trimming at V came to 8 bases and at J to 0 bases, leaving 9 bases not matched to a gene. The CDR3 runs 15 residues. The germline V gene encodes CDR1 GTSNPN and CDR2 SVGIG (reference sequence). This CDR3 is CAGKSGRLSTDTQYF. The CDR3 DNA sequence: TGTGCCGGTAAAAGCGGGAGGCTGAGCACAGATACGCAGTATTTT.

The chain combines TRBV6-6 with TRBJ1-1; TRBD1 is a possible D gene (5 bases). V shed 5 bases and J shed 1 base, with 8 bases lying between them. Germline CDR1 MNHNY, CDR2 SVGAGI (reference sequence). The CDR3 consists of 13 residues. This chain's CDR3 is CASSGGSNTEAFF. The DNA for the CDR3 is TGTGCCAGCAGTGGGGGGTCGAACACTGAAGCTTTCTTT.

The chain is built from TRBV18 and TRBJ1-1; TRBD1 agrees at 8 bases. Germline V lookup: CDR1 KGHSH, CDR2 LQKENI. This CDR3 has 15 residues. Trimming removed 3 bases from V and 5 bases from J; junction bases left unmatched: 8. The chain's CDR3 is CASSPIQGAGTEAFF. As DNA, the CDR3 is TGTGCCAGCTCACCCATTCAGGGGGCCGGGACTGAAGCTTTCTTT. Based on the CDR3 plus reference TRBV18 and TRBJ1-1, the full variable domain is NAGVMQNPRHLVRRRGQEARLRCSPMKGHSHVYWYRQLPEEGLKFMVYLQKENIIDESGMPKERFSAEFPKEGPSILRIQQVVRGDSAAYFCASSPIQGAGTEAFFGQGTRLTVV.

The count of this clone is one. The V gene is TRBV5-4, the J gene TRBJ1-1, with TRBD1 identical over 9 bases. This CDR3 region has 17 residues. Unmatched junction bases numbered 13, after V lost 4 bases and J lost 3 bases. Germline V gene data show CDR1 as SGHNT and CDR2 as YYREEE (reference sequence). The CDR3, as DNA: TGTGCCAGCAGCCGTGGGGGGACAGGGCACCCCGACACTGAAGCTTTCTTT. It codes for CASSRGGTGHPDTEAFF.

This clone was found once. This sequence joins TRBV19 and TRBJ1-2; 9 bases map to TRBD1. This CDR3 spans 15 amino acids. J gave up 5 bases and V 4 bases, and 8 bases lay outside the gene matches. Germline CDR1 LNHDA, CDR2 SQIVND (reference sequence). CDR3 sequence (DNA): TGTGCCAGTAGTACGGGACAGGGAACGAGTTATGGCTACACCTTC. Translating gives CASSTGQGTSYGYTF.

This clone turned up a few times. CDR3 region: CASRRTSGSVNEQFF. Here the CDR3 DNA reads TGCGCCAGCAGACGGACTAGCGGGAGTGTAAATGAGCAGTTCTTC. This rearrangement joins TRBV10-2 to TRBJ2-1, with TRBD2 identical over 13 bases. Per the germline V gene, CDR1 is WSHSY and CDR2 is SAAADI. The CDR3 is 15 amino acids. Trimming cost V 6 bases and J 7 bases; bases outside gene matches: 6.

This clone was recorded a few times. The CDR3 protein is CASSLDPTGSTIYF. CDR3 DNA: TGTGCCAGCAGCTTAGACCCCACAGGTTCCACCATATATTTT. The chain uses TRBV11-3 and TRBJ1-3; TRBD1 might be the D (5 bases). This CDR3 contains 14 residues. Trimming stripped 0 bases from V and 9 bases from J, with 12 bases between. Germline V gene data show CDR1 as SGHNT and CDR2 as YENEEA. Using reference TRBV11-3 and TRBJ1-3 for the parts outside the CDR3, the full variable domain is EAGVVQSPRYKIIEKKQPVAFWCNPISGHNTLYWYLQNLGQGPELLIRYENEEAVDDSQLPKDRFSAERLKGVDSTLKIQPAELGDSAVYLCASSLDPTGSTIYFGEGSWLTVV.

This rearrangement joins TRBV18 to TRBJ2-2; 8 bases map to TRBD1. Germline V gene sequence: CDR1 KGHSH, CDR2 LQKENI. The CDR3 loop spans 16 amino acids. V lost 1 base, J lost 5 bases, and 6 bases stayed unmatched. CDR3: CASSPRQGARTGELFF. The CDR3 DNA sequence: TGTGCCAGCTCACCACGGCAGGGGGCCCGAACCGGGGAGCTGTTTTTT.

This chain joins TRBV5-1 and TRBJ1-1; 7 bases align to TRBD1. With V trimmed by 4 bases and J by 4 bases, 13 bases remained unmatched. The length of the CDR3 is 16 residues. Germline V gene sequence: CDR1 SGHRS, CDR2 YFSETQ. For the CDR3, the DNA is TGCGCCAGCAGCCACGGGGACAGAGCAAGGAGCACTGAAGCTTTCTTT. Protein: CASSHGDRARSTEAFF.

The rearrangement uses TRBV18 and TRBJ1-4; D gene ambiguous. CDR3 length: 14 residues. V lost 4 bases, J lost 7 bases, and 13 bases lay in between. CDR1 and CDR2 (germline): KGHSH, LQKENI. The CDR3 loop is CASSRGDSSEKLFF. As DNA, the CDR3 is TGTGCCAGCTCACGAGGCGATTCCTCTGAAAAACTGTTTTTT.

CDR3 in amino acids: CASSQFARWDRSYYGYTF. Here the CDR3 DNA reads TGCGCCAGCAGCCAGTTCGCCCGCTGGGACAGAAGTTACTATGGCTACACCTTC. V is TRBV4-1 and J is TRBJ1-2; 7 bases match TRBD1. The CDR3 consists of 18 residues. Germline CDR1 is MGHRA and CDR2 is YSYEKL. V lost 3 bases, J lost 3 bases, and 16 bases stayed unmatched.

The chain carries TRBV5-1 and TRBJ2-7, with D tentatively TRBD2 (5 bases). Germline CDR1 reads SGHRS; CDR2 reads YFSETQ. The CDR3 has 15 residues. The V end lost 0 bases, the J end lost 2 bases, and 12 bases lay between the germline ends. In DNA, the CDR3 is TGCGCCAGCAGCTTGGCCAAGAGCGGCCCCTACGAGCAGTACTTC. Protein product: CASSLAKSGPYEQYF.

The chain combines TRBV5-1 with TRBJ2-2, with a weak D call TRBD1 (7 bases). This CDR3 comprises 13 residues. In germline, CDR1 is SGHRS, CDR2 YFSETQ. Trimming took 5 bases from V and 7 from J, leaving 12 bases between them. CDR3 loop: CASSSRGDGELFF. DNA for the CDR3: TGCGCCAGCAGTTCCAGGGGGGACGGGGAGCTGTTTTTT.

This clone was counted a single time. CDR3 residues: CASSPLAGSYNEQFF. Written as DNA, the CDR3 is TGTGCCAGCAGCCCACTAGCGGGATCCTACAATGAGCAGTTCTTC. V gene TRBV6-6 combines with J gene TRBJ2-1; 10 bases map to TRBD2. Losses at the gene ends were 6 bases for V and 1 base for J; bases not matched to a gene: 3. CDR3 length: 15 residues. Germline values: CDR1 MNHNY, CDR2 SVGAGI (reference sequence).

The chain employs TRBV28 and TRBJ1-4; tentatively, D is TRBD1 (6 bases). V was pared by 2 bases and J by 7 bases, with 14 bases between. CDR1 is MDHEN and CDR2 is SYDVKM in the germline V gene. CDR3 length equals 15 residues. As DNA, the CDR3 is TGTGCCAGCAGTTTAGGTGTAGGGGGGGCTGAAAAACTGTTTTTT. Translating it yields CASSLGVGGAEKLFF.